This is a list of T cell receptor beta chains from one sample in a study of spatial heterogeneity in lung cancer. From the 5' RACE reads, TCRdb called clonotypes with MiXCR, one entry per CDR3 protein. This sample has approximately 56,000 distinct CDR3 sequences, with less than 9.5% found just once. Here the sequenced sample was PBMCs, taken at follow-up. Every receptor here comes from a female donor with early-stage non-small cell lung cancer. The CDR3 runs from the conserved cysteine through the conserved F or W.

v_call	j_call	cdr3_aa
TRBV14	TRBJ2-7	CASSQEAFLPYEQYF
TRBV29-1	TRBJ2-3	CSVDLLITGQPTDTQCF
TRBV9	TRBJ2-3	CASSAYDTDTQYF
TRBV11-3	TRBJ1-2	CASSLWQTCPLHHGYTF
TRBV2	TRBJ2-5	CASSEALGLWGTQYF
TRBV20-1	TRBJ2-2	CSARVRPGGTGELFF
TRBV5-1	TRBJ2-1	CASSLAGATYNEQFF
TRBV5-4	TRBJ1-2	CASSLPDEGAWLPNYGYTF
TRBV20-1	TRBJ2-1	CSAHLGLEQFF
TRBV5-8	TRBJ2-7	CASSEDLQGKALYEQYF
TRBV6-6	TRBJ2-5	CASSPKWSSGEETQYF
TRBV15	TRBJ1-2	CATSRDRSGNGYTF
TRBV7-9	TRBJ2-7	CASSQQTGGTAYEQYF
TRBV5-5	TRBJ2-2	CASSLSGDASTGELFF
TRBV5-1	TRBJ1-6	CASKARRENSPLHF
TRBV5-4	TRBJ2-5	CASSLISLGTQYF
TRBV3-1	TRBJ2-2	CASSRLAGYGELFF
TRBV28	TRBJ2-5	CASSTTGTRRETQYF
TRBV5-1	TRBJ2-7	CASSGPGTGFFEQYF
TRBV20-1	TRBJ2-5	CSAHLPSGVQQETQYF
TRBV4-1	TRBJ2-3	CASSHPKRVPGGTSTDTQYF
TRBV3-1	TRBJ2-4	CASSQPTINREAKNIQYF
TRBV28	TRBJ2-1	CASSLKEVEQFF
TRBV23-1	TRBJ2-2	CASSHRDTGELFF
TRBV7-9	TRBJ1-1	CASSLGAVVTEAFF
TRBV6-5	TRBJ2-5	CASSYKLQETQYF
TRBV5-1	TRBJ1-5	CASSLAPGAQPQHF
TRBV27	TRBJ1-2	CASSYRGGGGYTF
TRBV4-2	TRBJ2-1	CASSPGNEQFF